Following are 5 T cell receptor beta chains from one sample sequenced in a study of blood T cells in healthy people across ages. Primed by a sample-barcoded 5' primer and a J-beta primer mix, a second PCR proceeded for 7 to 11 cycles. TCRdb reprocessed the 5' RACE reads with MiXCR, giving one entry per CDR3 protein. Of about 380,000 distinct CDR3 sequences in the sample, about 49% were seen once. Sequences were obtained from blood. These TCRs come from a man aged 55 to 70 in good health.

The gene calls are TRBV2 and TRBJ1-2, with 7 positions matching TRBD1. Unmatched junction bases numbered 13, after V lost 8 bases and J lost 4 bases. Germline values: CDR1 SNHLY, CDR2 FYNNEI. The length of the CDR3 is 15 residues. The CDR3 DNA sequence: TGTGCCAGCGCGACTCAGGGGCAGGGGGGCTATGGCTACACCTTC. It translates to CASATQGQGGYGYTF.

This clonotype has ten or more counts. This sequence joins TRBV10-1 and TRBJ2-6; unclear D gene. Germline V gene lookup returns CDR1 WNHNN and CDR2 SYGVQD (reference sequence). V dropped 0 bases and J dropped 5 bases, with 11 bases sitting between them. The CDR3 is 16 amino acids. CDR3 nucleotide sequence: TGCGCCAGCAGTGAGTCCAGAGGTTCTCGGGCCAACGTCCTGACTTTC. Its protein product is CASSESRGSRANVLTF.

This clonotype was counted a few times. This sequence joins TRBV7-2 and TRBJ2-5; 7 positions match TRBD2. V lost 2 bases, J lost 9 bases, and 12 bases stayed unmatched. Germline values: CDR1 SGHTA, CDR2 FQGNSA. The CDR3 spans 15 residues. The CDR3 loop is CASSLSPQRGSPQYF. In DNA, the CDR3 is TGTGCCAGCAGCTTAAGCCCCCAGCGGGGCTCCCCCCAGTACTTC.

The genes are TRBV3-1 and TRBJ1-2; a possible D gene is TRBD1 (6 bases). Germline V gives CDR1 LGHDT, CDR2 YNNKEL (reference sequence). The V end lost 0 bases, the J end lost 5 bases, and 7 bases lay between the germline ends. The CDR3 runs 13 residues. The CDR3 is CASSQERGYGYTF. CDR3 in DNA: TGTGCCAGCAGCCAAGAGAGGGGGTATGGCTACACCTTC.

This clonotype was observed at least ten times. The V and J genes are TRBV29-1 and TRBJ2-1; D unresolved. In germline, CDR1 is SQVTM, CDR2 ANQGSEA. CDR3 length: 8 amino acids. Here the CDR3 reads CSANEQFF. For the CDR3, the DNA is TGCAGTGCAAATGAGCAGTTCTTC.